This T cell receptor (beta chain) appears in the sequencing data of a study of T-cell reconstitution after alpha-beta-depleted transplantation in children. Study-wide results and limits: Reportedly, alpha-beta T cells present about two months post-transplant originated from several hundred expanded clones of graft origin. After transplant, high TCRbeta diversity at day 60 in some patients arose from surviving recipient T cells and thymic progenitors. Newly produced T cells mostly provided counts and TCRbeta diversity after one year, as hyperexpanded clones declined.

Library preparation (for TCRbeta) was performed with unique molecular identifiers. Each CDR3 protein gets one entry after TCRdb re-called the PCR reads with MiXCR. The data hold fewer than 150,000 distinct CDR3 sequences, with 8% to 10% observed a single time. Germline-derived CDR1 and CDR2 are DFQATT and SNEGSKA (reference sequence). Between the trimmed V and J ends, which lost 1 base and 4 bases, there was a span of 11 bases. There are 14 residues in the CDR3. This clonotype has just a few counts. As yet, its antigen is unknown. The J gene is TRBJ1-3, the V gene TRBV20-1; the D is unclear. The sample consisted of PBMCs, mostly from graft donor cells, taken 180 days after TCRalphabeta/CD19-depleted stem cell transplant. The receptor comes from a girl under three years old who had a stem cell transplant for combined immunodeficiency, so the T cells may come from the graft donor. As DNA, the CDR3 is TGCAGTGCTAGAGTCCGGGCCTGGGGAAACACCATATATTTT. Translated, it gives CSARVRAWGNTIYF.